The 2 T cell receptor beta chains below come from one sample, sequenced in a study of blood T cell repertoires in COVID-19. The method was immunoSEQ multiplex PCR; TCRdb's version includes in-frame clones alone and lacks a portion of them. The repertoire consists of fewer than 350,000 clones, with 87% occurring once and the leading ten covering approximately 5.7%. The specimen sequenced was PBMCs or T cells enriched from blood (not recorded which). The receptors were gathered from a woman in her forties who had recovered from COVID-19.

This chain uses TRBV7-2 with TRBJ1-3; 7 bases match TRBD1. Germline V CDR1 and CDR2: SGHTA, FQGNSA. This CDR3 is built from 15 residues. Trimming took 5 bases from V and 4 from J; bases not matched to a gene: 8. The CDR3 region has the DNA TGTGCCAGCAGCACCTTCCGGGACAGCGGAAACACCATATATTTT. This sequence encodes CASSTFRDSGNTIYF.

The chain links TRBV20-1 to TRBJ2-7; 8 bases are shared with TRBD2. With V trimmed by 6 bases and J by 6 bases, 4 bases remained unmatched. Germline V gene sequence: CDR1 DFQATT, CDR2 SNEGSKA (reference sequence). The CDR3 contains 11 residues. CDR3 loop: CSAGLVSEQYF. The CDR3 DNA is TGCAGTGCGGGACTAGTTTCCGAGCAGTACTTC.